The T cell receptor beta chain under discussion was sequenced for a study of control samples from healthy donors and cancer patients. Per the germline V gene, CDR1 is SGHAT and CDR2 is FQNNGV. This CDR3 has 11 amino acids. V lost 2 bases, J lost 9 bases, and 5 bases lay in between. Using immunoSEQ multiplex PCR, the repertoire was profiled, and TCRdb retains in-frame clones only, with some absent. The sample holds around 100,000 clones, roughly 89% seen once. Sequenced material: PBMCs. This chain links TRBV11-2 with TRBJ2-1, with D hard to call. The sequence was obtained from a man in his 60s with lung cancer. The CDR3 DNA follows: TGTGCCAGCAGCTTAACCGGTGAGCAGTTCTTC. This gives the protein CASSLTGEQFF.